This T cell receptor (beta chain) is from a study of T cells in Graves' hyperthyroidism and ophthalmopathy (dated by TCRdb to about 2019). Notes on the research overall: Peripheral blood samples were taken at initial diagnosis, before any treatment was given. For training and testing, the approximately 97 patients in the discovery cohort were randomly divided in a 7:3 ratio. A discovery cohort of about a hundred patients, fewer than 50 with Graves' ophthalmopathy and about 58 with stable Graves' hyperthyroidism, was used to find distinguishing TCR V-J signatures. Thyroid tissue and blood T-cell repertoires from six Graves' hyperthyroidism patients were also compared in the study. Whether ophthalmopathy could be predicted prospectively was tested in an independent validation cohort made up of 18 to 20 hyperthyroidism patients plus 17 patients who later progressed to ophthalmopathy. After blood sampling, hyperthyroidism patients were treated with methimazole at a starting dose of 30 mg daily, and ophthalmopathy patients were treated with high-dose intravenous methylprednisolone. The paper describes TCR Vbeta CDR3 sequencing of 135 peripheral blood samples, made up of roughly 40 ophthalmopathy patients, around 78 hyperthyroidism patients and roughly 17 progressor patients.

In its sample, this clonotype was seen a few times. Its binding antigen is unknown. Base-call qualities are not available, and no considerably larger clone is one nucleotide away. The hyperthyroidism patients were between 18 and 65 years old and newly diagnosed, with a disease duration of less than 2 months. Any patient with an uncontrolled infection, another autoimmune disease, pregnancy or lactation was excluded. Diagnoses were established on the basis of clinical symptoms, serum thyroxine and TRAb, thyroid ultrasound, and orbital computed tomography. Blood from progressor patients was collected at the time of first diagnosis with hyperthyroidism, before any ophthalmopathy symptoms had appeared. PBMCs were isolated from about 10 ml of fresh peripheral blood by Ficoll-Paque density gradient centrifugation. Progressor patients were defined as those initially diagnosed with Graves' hyperthyroidism in whom ophthalmopathy developed during follow-up. Total RNA was extracted using Trizol reagent, and RNA quality was assessed on an Agilent 2100 Bioanalyzer.

After removal of 5 bases from V and 0 bases from J, the junction retains 11 bases not matched to a gene. From the cysteine up to the phenylalanine, the CDR3 has a length of 17 residues. Of all the DNA, just the CDR3 is kept, 51 bases in frame from base 1. The germline V gene (reference sequence) sets CDR1 to MNHEY and CDR2 to SMNVEV. Amplification of TCR beta CDR3 regions was carried out from RNA transcripts. The TCR CDR3 was subjected to a first round of RT-PCR using the HTBI primer set and the Qiagen OneStep RT-PCR kit. The libraries were constructed in a second round of multiplex PCR and then size-selected and purified. Sequencing of the libraries was done on an Illumina HiSeq2000 using paired-end 100 bp reads. Per the authors' processing: SOAPnuke was used to process the raw data, throwing out any read that contained adapters or uncalled bases, had a mean Phred below 15, or lacked an exact constant-primer or identifier match. High-quality paired reads were merged using COPE v1.2.5, and each unique nucleotide sequence was defined as a clonotype. MiTCR v1.1 was used to align clonotypes to the IMGT TRBV, TRBD and TRBJ reference segments. Only V-J combinations with frequency above 0.0001, covering roughly 99% of repertoires, were analysed. A TCS score was defined as the ratio of F50 (clonal expansion) to E x V (chaos), with BLOSUM62-based TCRdist applied between CDR3 peptides within each V-J. Welch's t-statistics and random forest reduced 514 V-J features to fewer than 15, which were used in a naive Bayes classifier (R e1071). TCRdb redid the processing of the public reads, applying fastp at Q25 and MiXCR, and retained in-frame beta chains. Each CDR3 protein gets just one entry, which takes the most common genes and DNA from the rows behind it. Clone size and V and J calls follow TCRdb, not the original study. Counted in this sample were hundreds of thousands of distinct CDR3 sequences; approximately 18% of them appeared once. In total, the top ten clones hold around 17% of the sample.

Results and caveats for the whole study, not just this receptor: Most expanded thyroid clonotypes (frequency above 0.001) were also detected in blood, suggesting blood repertoires may reflect thyroid immune responses. Sample size was not statistically predetermined, and investigators were not blinded to group allocation. In cross-validation, a model built on a 13 V-J signature told ophthalmopathy apart from stable hyperthyroidism with under 90% sensitivity and roughly 81% specificity, and in testing the same model reached 80%/75%. In validation, the model predicted progression to ophthalmopathy with approximately 69% sensitivity and approximately 72% specificity, a median of approximately 6.5 months before onset.

The clonotype was recovered from a woman aged 50 to 65 with Graves' hyperthyroidism that later progressed to Graves' ophthalmopathy. The sequencing sample was made of blood. The chain links TRBV27 with TRBJ1-2; 8 central bases correspond to TRBD1. The nucleotides are TGTGCCAGCAGTCCCCGGACAGGGTATACAGCTAACTATGGCTACACCTTC. Its product reads: CASSPRTGYTANYGYTF.